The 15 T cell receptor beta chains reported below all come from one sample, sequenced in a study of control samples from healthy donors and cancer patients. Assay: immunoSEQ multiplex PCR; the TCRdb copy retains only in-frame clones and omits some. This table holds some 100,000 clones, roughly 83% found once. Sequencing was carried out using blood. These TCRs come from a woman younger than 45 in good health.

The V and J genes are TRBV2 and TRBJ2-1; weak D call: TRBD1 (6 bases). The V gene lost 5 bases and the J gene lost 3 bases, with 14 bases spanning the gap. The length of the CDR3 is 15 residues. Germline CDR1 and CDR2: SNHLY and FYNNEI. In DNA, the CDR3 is TGTGCCAGCAGTCCGGGACAAGCCTACTACAATGAGCAGTTCTTC. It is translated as CASSPGQAYYNEQFF.

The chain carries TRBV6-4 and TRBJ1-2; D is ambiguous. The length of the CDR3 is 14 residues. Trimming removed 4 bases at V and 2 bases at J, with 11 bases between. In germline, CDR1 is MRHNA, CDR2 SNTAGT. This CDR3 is CASSAEDGNYGYTF. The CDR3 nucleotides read TGTGCCAGCAGTGCCGAGGACGGGAACTATGGCTACACCTTC.

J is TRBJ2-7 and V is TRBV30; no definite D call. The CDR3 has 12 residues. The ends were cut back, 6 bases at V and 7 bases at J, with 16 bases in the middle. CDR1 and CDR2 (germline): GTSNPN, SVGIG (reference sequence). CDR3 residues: CACSGPAPEQYF. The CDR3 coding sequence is TGTGCCTGCTCGGGCCCTGCGCCGGAGCAGTACTTC.

CDR3 nucleotide sequence: TGTGCCAGCAGCTCGCTAGCGGGGGGAACGGATGAGACCCAGTACTTC. Its translation: CASSSLAGGTDETQYF. This rearrangement joins TRBV5-4 to TRBJ2-5; TRBD2 matches at 11 bases. CDR3 size: 16 residues. CDR1 SGHNT and CDR2 YYREEE come from the germline V gene (reference sequence). Losses at the gene ends were 3 bases for V and 5 bases for J; bases not matched to a gene: 9.

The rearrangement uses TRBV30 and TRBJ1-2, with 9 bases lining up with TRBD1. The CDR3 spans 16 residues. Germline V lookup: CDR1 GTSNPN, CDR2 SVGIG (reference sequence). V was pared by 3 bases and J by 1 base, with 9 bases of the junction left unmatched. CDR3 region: CAWRPTGGKVNYGYTF. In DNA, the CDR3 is TGTGCCTGGAGACCGACAGGGGGAAAAGTTAACTATGGCTACACCTTC.

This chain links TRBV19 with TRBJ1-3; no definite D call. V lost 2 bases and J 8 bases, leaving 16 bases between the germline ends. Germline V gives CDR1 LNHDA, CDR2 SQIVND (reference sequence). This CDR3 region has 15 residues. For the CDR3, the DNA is TGTGCCAGTAGTATATTTCCCGCGACGACTCACACCATATATTTT. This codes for CASSIFPATTHTIYF.

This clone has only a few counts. CDR3 loop: CASSLGDAYEQYF. For the CDR3, the DNA is TGTGCCAGCAGCTTAGGTGATGCGTACGAGCAGTACTTC. This rearrangement joins TRBV7-6 to TRBJ2-7; D remains ambiguous. The CDR3 is made up of 13 amino acids. V was trimmed by 1 base and J by 4 bases, leaving 8 bases between them. From germline, CDR1 is SGHVS and CDR2 FNYEAQ.

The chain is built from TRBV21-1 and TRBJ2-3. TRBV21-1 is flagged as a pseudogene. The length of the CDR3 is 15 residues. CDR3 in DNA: TGTGCCAGCGGCGACTTGACGGGCTGCACAGATACGCAGTATTTT. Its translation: CASGDLTGCTDTQYF.

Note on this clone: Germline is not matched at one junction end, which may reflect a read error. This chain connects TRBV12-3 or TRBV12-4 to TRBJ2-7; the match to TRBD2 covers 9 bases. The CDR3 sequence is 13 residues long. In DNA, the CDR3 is TGTGCCAGCAGTTCCTTGACTAGCGGAAGATGGCACTTC. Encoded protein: CASSSLTSGRWHF.

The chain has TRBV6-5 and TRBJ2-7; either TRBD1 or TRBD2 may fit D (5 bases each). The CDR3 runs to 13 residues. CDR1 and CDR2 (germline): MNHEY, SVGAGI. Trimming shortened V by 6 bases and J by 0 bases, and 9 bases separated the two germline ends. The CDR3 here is CASRGTDSYEQYF. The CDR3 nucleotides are TGTGCCAGCAGGGGGACCGACTCCTACGAGCAGTACTTC.

Here the CDR3 reads CASSFWVDGNTIYF. CDR3 DNA: TGTGCCAGCAGCTTTTGGGTCGATGGAAACACCATATATTTT. The chain combines TRBV7-2 with TRBJ1-3; D remains unclear. Between the trimmed V and J ends, which lost 3 bases and 3 bases, there was a span of 9 bases. CDR3 length: 14 amino acids. Germline CDR1 reads SGHTA; CDR2 reads FQGNSA.

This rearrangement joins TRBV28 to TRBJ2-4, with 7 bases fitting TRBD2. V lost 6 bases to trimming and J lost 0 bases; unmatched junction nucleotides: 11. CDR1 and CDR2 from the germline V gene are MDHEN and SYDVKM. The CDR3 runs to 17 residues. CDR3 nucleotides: TGTGCCAGCAGCTGGCCACCCGGGGGGTTAGCCAAAAACATTCAGTACTTC. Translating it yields CASSWPPGGLAKNIQYF.

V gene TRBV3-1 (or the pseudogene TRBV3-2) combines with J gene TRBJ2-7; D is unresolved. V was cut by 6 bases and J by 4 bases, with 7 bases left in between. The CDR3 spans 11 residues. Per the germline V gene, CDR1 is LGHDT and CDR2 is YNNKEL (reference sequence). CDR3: CASRAGYEQYF. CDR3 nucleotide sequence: TGTGCCAGCAGAGCCGGGTACGAGCAGTACTTC.

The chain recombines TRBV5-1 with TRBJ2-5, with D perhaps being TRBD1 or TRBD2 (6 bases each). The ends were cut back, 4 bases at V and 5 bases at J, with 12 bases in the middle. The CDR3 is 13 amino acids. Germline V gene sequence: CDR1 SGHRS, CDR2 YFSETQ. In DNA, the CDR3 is TGCGCCAGCAGCCCGGGGGCGCGGGAGACCCAGTACTTC. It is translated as CASSPGARETQYF.

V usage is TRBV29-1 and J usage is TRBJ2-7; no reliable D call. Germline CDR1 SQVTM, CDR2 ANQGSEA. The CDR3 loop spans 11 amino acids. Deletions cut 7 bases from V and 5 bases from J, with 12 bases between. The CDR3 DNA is TGCAGCGCCTCTTTTTTAGACGAGCAGTACTTC. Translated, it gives CSASFLDEQYF.